This TCR beta chain was observed in a study of response to subunit inactivated influenza vaccine. The V gene's germline CDR1 is DFQATT and CDR2 SNEGSKA (reference sequence). Trimming took off 0 bases at V and 7 bases at J, with 13 bases between the two ends. The length of the CDR3 is 14 residues. TCRdb recomputed calls from the RT-PCR reads with MiXCR, one row per CDR3 protein. This sample carries more than 550,000 distinct CDR3 sequences, 10% to 12% of them seen once, and the ten largest clones take 11%. This sample also belongs to another study, concerning T cells expressing NK-cell markers. That source adds: TCR beta cDNA was generated via 5'RACE template switching incorporating UMIs.

V is TRBV20-1 and J is TRBJ2-1; D perhaps matches TRBD1 (5 bases). The clonotype originates from a man aged 45-65 years who received an inactivated influenza vaccine. Source: PBMCs from blood, taken on the day of vaccination. The CDR3 nucleotides are TGCAGTGCTAGAGATCAGGGCTGGTCAAATGAGCAGTTCTTC. It is translated as CSARDQGWSNEQFF.